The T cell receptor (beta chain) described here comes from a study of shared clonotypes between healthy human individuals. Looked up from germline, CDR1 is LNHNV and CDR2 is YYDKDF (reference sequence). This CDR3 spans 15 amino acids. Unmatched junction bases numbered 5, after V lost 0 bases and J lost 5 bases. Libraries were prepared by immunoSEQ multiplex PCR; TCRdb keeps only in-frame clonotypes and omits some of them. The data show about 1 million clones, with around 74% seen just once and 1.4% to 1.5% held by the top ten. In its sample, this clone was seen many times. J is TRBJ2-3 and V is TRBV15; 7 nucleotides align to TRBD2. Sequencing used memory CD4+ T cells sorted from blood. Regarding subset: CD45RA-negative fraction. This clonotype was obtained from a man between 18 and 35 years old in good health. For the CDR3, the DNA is TGTGCCACCAGCAGAGAACGGGAGGAGCAAGATACGCAGTATTTT. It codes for CATSREREEQDTQYF.